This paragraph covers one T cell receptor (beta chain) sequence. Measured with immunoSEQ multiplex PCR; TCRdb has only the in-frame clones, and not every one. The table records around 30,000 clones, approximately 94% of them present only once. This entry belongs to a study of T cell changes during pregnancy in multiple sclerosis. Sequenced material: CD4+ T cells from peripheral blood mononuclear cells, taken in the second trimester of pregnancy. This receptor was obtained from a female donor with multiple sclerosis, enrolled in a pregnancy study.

The CDR3 DNA sequence: TGCAGCGTTGCCCGGTCGCCTAATGAAAAACTGTTTTTT. Translating it yields CSVARSPNEKLFF. This rearrangement joins TRBV29-1 to TRBJ1-4; no clear D gene. Germline CDR1 and CDR2: SQVTM and ANQGSEA. This CDR3 comprises 13 residues. V was clipped by 4 bases and J by 3 bases, with 9 bases between them.